The 25 T cell receptor beta chains given below trace back to one sample, sequenced in a study of OX40 agonist ivuxolimab in advanced cancers. The table came from immunoSEQ multiplex PCR; TCRdb's copy has only in-frame clones and leaves some out. The sample lists over 60,000 clones, approximately 91% occurring once. The material sequenced was CD4+ or CD8+ T cells sorted from blood, taken in a trial of the OX40 agonist ivuxolimab. The receptors were sampled from an adult with an advanced solid tumor such as melanoma, head and neck, liver or kidney cancer.

The chain joins TRBV27 to TRBJ2-2; possibly TRBD1 or TRBD2 for D (5 bases each). The CDR3 has 14 amino acids. With 6 bases removed from V and 0 bases from J, the gap between germline ends came to 8 bases. Germline assignment: CDR1 MNHEY and CDR2 SMNVEV (reference sequence). CDR3 region: CASRGTANTGELFF. CDR3 nucleotide sequence: TGTGCCAGCAGGGGGACGGCGAACACCGGGGAGCTGTTTTTT.

The V and J genes are TRBV7-9 and TRBJ1-2; TRBD1 matches at 8 bases. J was trimmed by 7 bases and V by 4 bases; bases with no gene match: 8. This CDR3 is 14 amino acids long. Germline V gene data show CDR1 as SEHNR and CDR2 as FQNEAQ (reference sequence). Here the CDR3 DNA reads TGTGCCAGCAGCTCGACGACAGGGGTTGGTGGCTACACCTTC. Translated: CASSSTTGVGGYTF.

The chain uses TRBV6-5 and TRBJ1-5; D is uncertain. This CDR3 has 15 amino acids. V dropped 5 bases and J dropped 2 bases, with 13 bases sitting between them. The germline V gene encodes CDR1 MNHEY and CDR2 SVGAGI. This chain's CDR3 is CASSPGRHGNQPQHF. The CDR3 DNA sequence: TGTGCCAGCAGTCCTGGACGGCATGGCAATCAGCCCCAGCATTTT.

V gene TRBV7-9 combines with J gene TRBJ2-2; 11 bases fit TRBD2. Germline lookup yields CDR1 SEHNR and CDR2 FQNEAQ (reference sequence). The CDR3 contains 18 residues. With V trimmed by 7 bases and J by 0 bases, 10 bases remained unmatched. CDR3 sequence reads: CASTTLAGDLANTGELFF. CDR3 in DNA: TGTGCCAGCACCACACTAGCGGGAGACCTCGCGAACACCGGGGAGCTGTTTTTT.

V is TRBV9 and J is TRBJ1-4; D remains unclear. V lost 0 bases, J lost 5 bases, and 11 bases lay in between. The CDR3 is 15 amino acids. Germline V lookup: CDR1 SGDLS, CDR2 YYNGEE. The CDR3 sequence: CASSVARRRNEKLFF. Here the CDR3 DNA reads TGTGCCAGCAGCGTAGCGCGTCGGAGAAATGAAAAACTGTTTTTT.

The chain employs TRBV6-5 and TRBJ2-7; 11 positions match TRBD2. J lost 4 bases, V lost 2 bases, and 7 bases had no gene match. There are 16 residues in the CDR3. Germline CDR1 reads MNHEY; CDR2 reads SVGAGI. CDR3 DNA: TGTGCCAGCAGTTACACCATAGCGGGAGGGCCTTACGAGCAGTACTTC. Its translation: CASSYTIAGGPYEQYF.

The chain uses TRBV7-2 and TRBJ2-2; TRBD1 matches at 10 bases. The CDR3 has 15 amino acids. Trimming removed 8 bases from V and 5 bases from J; junction bases left unmatched: 8. CDR1 and CDR2 (germline): SGHTA, FQGNSA. The CDR3 sequence is CASSPGQGTTGELFF. CDR3 bases: TGTGCCAGCTCACCGGGACAGGGGACTACCGGGGAGCTGTTTTTT.

The sample holds a few counts of this clone. The V gene is TRBV6-1, the J gene TRBJ2-3, with D perhaps being TRBD1 or TRBD2 (5 bases each). Germline V gene sequence: CDR1 MNHNS, CDR2 SASEGT. This CDR3 contains 13 residues. V lost 4 bases and J lost 11, with 16 bases in between. For the CDR3, the DNA is TGTGCCAGCAGTGCCGACAGAGGGAGTGGGCAGTATTTT. This encodes CASSADRGSGQYF.

A few counts support this clone. The chain employs TRBV5-4 and TRBJ1-2, with TRBD1 matching 8 bases. Trimming at V came to 4 bases and at J to 4 bases, leaving 6 bases not matched to a gene. This CDR3 has 14 amino acids. The germline V gene has CDR1 SGHNT and CDR2 YYREEE (reference sequence). Here the CDR3 DNA reads TGTGCCAGCAGCCCGGGACAGGAGAGCTATGGCTACACCTTC. Encoded protein: CASSPGQESYGYTF. The full variable domain, rest sourced from reference TRBV5-4 and TRBJ1-2, is ETGVTQSPTHLIKTRGQQVTLRCSSQSGHNTVSWYQQALGQGPQFIFQYYREEENGRGNFPPRFSGLQFPNYSSELNVNALELDDSALYLCASSPGQESYGYTFGSGTRLTVV.

The chain couples TRBV19 to TRBJ1-2; tentatively, D is TRBD1 (5 bases). Trimming removed 10 bases from V and 0 bases from J, with 12 bases in between. The CDR3 covers 13 residues. The germline gives CDR1 LNHDA, CDR2 SQIVND (reference sequence). For the CDR3, the DNA is TGTGCCATAGGGGCCGGAACTAACTATGGCTACACCTTC. It translates to CAIGAGTNYGYTF. Full variable domain (missing parts from reference TRBV19 and TRBJ1-2): DGGITQSPKYLFRKEGQNVTLSCEQNLNHDAMYWYRQDPGQGLRLIYYSQIVNDFQKGDIAEGYSVSREKKESFPLTVTSAQKNPTAFYLCAIGAGTNYGYTFGSGTRLTVV.

V usage is TRBV4-1 and J usage is TRBJ2-1; the match to TRBD1 covers 10 bases. After removal of 4 bases from V and 4 bases from J, the junction contained 7 bases not matched to a gene. Per germline, CDR1 MGHRA and CDR2 YSYEKL. The CDR3 has 16 residues. CDR3 nucleotides: TGCGCCAGCAGCCCTCTCCCGGGACAGGGGTACAATGAGCAGTTCTTC. This encodes CASSPLPGQGYNEQFF.

Worth noting for this clone: Additional DNA sequences in this sample encode the identical CDR3. The gene calls are TRBV30 and TRBJ2-7, with a possible D match to TRBD1 (5 bases). The V and J ends lost 5 bases and 2 bases respectively, with 16 bases between them. In germline, CDR1 is GTSNPN, CDR2 SVGIG (reference sequence). There are 14 residues in the CDR3. Here the CDR3 reads CAWRRQTVTYEQYF. The CDR3 nucleotides read TGTGCCTGGCGCCGCCAGACAGTCACCTACGAGCAGTACTTC.

The rearrangement uses TRBV5-1 and TRBJ2-5; D remains unclear. Germline CDR1 reads SGHRS; CDR2 reads YFSETQ. The CDR3 runs 13 residues. The V end was cut by 1 base, the J end by 2 bases, with 6 bases between. The CDR3 sequence is CASSLPVQETQYF. The CDR3 bases are TGCGCCAGCAGCTTGCCAGTTCAAGAGACCCAGTACTTC.

The V and J genes are TRBV27 and TRBJ1-1, with D tentatively TRBD1 (5 bases). The CDR3 runs 14 residues. Trimming removed 6 bases from V and 1 base from J, with 12 bases in between. Germline V gene data show CDR1 as MNHEY and CDR2 as SMNVEV (reference sequence). This CDR3 is CASSKGFGNTEAFF. The CDR3 bases are TGTGCCAGCAGCAAGGGGTTCGGGAACACTGAAGCTTTCTTT.

The chain recombines TRBV19 with TRBJ2-7; 9 nucleotides match TRBD1. This CDR3 region has 15 residues. Germline V CDR1 and CDR2: LNHDA, SQIVND (reference sequence). The junction had 10 bases not matched to a gene; V was cut back by 5 bases and J by 5 bases. CDR3 nucleotides: TGTGCCAGTAGTTTCCCCGGGACAGGGACCGACGAGCAGTACTTC. This sequence encodes CASSFPGTGTDEQYF.

J is TRBJ1-3 and V is TRBV2, with D perhaps TRBD1 (6 bases). Germline CDR1 is SNHLY and CDR2 is FYNNEI. The CDR3 is made up of 17 amino acids. V was trimmed by 3 bases and J by 2 bases, leaving 17 bases between them. This CDR3 reads CASSEEGGEFAGNTIYF. CDR3 nucleotides: TGTGCCAGCAGTGAGGAGGGGGGGGAATTCGCTGGAAACACCATATATTTT. Full variable domain (outside the CDR3, taken from reference TRBV2 and TRBJ1-3): EPEVTQTPSHQVTQMGQEVILRCVPISNHLYFYWYRQILGQKVEFLVSFYNNEISEKSEIFDDQFSVERPDGSNFTLKIRSTKLEDSAMYFCASSEEGGEFAGNTIYFGEGSWLTVV.

This chain links TRBV28 with TRBJ1-2; no reliable D call. The V and J ends lost 5 bases and 3 bases respectively, with 7 bases between them. The CDR3 has 12 amino acids. Germline CDR1 MDHEN, CDR2 SYDVKM. The chain's CDR3 is CASSNIDYGYTF. The CDR3 DNA is TGTGCCAGCAGTAACATCGACTATGGCTACACCTTC.

This rearrangement joins TRBV28 to TRBJ1-1; no clear D. Trimming left V 3 bases short and J 5 bases short, with 16 bases between. This CDR3 is built from 15 residues. The germline gives CDR1 MDHEN, CDR2 SYDVKM. Here the CDR3 reads CASSLAGRPGTEAFF. The CDR3 DNA reads TGTGCCAGCAGTTTGGCTGGAAGGCCGGGTACTGAAGCTTTCTTT.

This sequence joins TRBV11-2 and TRBJ1-1, with a tentative D call TRBD1 (5 bases). Looked up from germline, CDR1 is SGHAT and CDR2 is FQNNGV. CDR3 size: 14 residues. V gave up 4 bases and J gave up 4 bases, with 13 bases separating them. CDR3 amino acids: CASSYPPGATEAFF. CDR3 bases: TGTGCCAGCAGCTATCCTCCCGGGGCCACTGAAGCTTTCTTT. The full variable domain, completed using reference TRBV11-2 and TRBJ1-1, is EAGVAQSPRYKIIEKRQSVAFWCNPISGHATLYWYQQILGQGPKLLIQFQNNGVVDDSQLPKDRFSAERLKGVDSTLKIQPAKLEDSAVYLCASSYPPGATEAFFGQGTRLTVV.

The chain recombines TRBV18 with TRBJ1-1; no clear D gene. The CDR3 contains 14 residues. Trimming pared 2 bases from V and 6 bases from J, leaving 13 bases between. Germline CDR1 KGHSH, CDR2 LQKENI. The DNA for the CDR3 is TGTGCCAGCTCACCAATCAGTAAAAACCCTGAAGCTTTCTTT. Translating gives CASSPISKNPEAFF.

The CDR3 nucleotides read TGTGCCAGCAGCCCCGGACACGCCTATGGCTACACCTTC. It codes for CASSPGHAYGYTF. The chain links TRBV14 to TRBJ1-2, with D maybe TRBD1 (5 bases). There are 13 residues in the CDR3. The germline CDR1 and CDR2 sequences are SGHDN and FVKESK. Trimming removed 4 bases at V and 4 bases at J, with 10 bases between.

The chain carries TRBV7-2 and TRBJ2-7; 7 bases align to TRBD1. V trimming: 7 bases; J trimming: 2 bases; junction bases outside the gene matches: 11. This CDR3 comprises 15 residues. Germline V CDR1 and CDR2: SGHTA, FQGNSA. The chain's CDR3 is CASTPGAGGAYEQYF. The DNA for the CDR3 is TGTGCCAGCACCCCTGGGGCAGGGGGAGCCTACGAGCAGTACTTC.

The J gene is TRBJ1-5, the V gene TRBV19, with 10 bases that match TRBD1. Germline-derived CDR1 and CDR2 are LNHDA and SQIVND (reference sequence). V gave up 5 bases and J gave up 6 bases; unmatched junction bases: 7. CDR3 length: 15 residues. The DNA of the CDR3 is TGTGCCAGTAGTCCCGGGACAGGGGAATTTCAGCCCCAGCATTTT. It is translated as CASSPGTGEFQPQHF.

The chain is built from TRBV9 and TRBJ1-2; D is uncertain. Between the trimmed V and J ends, which lost 0 bases and 4 bases, there was a span of 16 bases. The CDR3 loop spans 16 amino acids. CDR1 is SGDLS, CDR2 YYNGEE, per germline. The CDR3 here is CASSVDPTPVGYGYTF. CDR3 DNA sequence: TGTGCCAGCAGCGTAGACCCTACTCCAGTCGGCTATGGCTACACCTTC.

This rearrangement joins TRBV5-1 to TRBJ2-1, with 8 bases lining up with TRBD1. The CDR3 is 15 amino acids. J gave up 4 bases and V 0 bases, and 3 bases lay outside the gene matches. Germline CDR1 is SGHRS and CDR2 is YFSETQ. The chain's CDR3 is CASSLVGQVYNEQFF. The CDR3 DNA sequence: TGCGCCAGCAGCTTGGTGGGACAGGTATACAATGAGCAGTTCTTC.